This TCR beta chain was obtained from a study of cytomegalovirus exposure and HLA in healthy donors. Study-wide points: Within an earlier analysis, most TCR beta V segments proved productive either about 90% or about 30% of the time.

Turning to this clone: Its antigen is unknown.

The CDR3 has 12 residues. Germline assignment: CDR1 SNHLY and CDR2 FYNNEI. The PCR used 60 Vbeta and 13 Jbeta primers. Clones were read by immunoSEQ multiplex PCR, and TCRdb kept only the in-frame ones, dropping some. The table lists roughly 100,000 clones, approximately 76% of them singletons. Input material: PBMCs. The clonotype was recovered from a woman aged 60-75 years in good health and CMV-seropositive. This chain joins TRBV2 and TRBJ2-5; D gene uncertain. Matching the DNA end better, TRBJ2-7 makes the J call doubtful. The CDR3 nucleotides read TGTGCCAGCAGCCTCTACCTTTACGAGCAGTACTTC. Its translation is CASSLYLYEQYF.